The clone carrying this T cell receptor beta chain was recorded only once. This entry is derived from a study of blood T cells in healthy people across ages. This CDR3 is 17 amino acids long. Per germline, CDR1 SGHRS and CDR2 YFSETQ. The junction had 10 bases not matched to a gene; V was cut back by 1 base and J by 1 base. PCR was performed a second time for roughly 7 to 12 cycles using a sample-barcoded 5' primer and a J-beta primer mix. Every cDNA molecule bore a tag from a template-switch adaptor containing 12 random nucleotides. TCRdb re-called the 5' RACE reads through MiXCR, storing one row per CDR3 protein. The sample records 1.5 million or so distinct CDR3 sequences, 42% being singletons.

This chain links TRBV5-1 with TRBJ1-2; 7 bases map to TRBD1. Input material: blood. The sequence derives from a woman aged 18-29 years in good health. The DNA for the CDR3 is TGCGCCAGCAGCTTGTCAAGACAGGGTAGTGGTAACTATGGCTACACCTTC. It codes for CASSLSRQGSGNYGYTF.